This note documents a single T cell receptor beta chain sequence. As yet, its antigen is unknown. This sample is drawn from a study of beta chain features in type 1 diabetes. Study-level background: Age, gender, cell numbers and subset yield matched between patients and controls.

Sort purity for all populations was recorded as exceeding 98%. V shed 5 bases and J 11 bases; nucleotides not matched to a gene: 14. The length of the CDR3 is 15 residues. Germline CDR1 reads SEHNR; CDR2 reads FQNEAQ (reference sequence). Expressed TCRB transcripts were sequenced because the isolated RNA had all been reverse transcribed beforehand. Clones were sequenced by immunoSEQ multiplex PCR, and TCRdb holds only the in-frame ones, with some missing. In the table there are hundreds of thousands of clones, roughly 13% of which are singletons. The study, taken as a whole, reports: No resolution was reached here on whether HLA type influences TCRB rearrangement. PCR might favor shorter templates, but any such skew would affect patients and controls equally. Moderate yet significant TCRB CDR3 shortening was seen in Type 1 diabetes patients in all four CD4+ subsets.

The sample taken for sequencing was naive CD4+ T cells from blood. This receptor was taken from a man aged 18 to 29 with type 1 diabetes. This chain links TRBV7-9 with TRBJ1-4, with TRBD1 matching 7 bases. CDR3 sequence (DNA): TGTGCCAGCAGCGCATTGGACAGGTTGGGGGCTAAACTGTTTTTT. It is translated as CASSALDRLGAKLFF.